This section outlines one T cell receptor beta chain sequence together with its context. The target antigen is unknown. The sample comes from a study of cytomegalovirus exposure and HLA in healthy donors. Study observations and caveats: TCR beta sequences numbering some 17,000 were associated with HLA alleles at 0.05 false discovery rate in a later analysis. Most of the TCR beta V segments (in an earlier analysis) were productive either about 87% or about 30% of the time. The CMV antigen specificity of a few CMV-associated chains was confirmed through in vitro analysis.

The CDR3 totals 15 residues. Germline values: CDR1 KGHSH, CDR2 LQKENI. The V and J ends lost 3 bases and 8 bases respectively, with 17 bases between them. The PCR was carried out with 60 Vbeta primers and 13 Jbeta primers. Some clones are missing from TCRdb's copy, which holds only in-frame ones; the method was immunoSEQ multiplex PCR. The sample has fewer than 200,000 clones; around 79% are singletons. The receptor comes from a man aged 40-50 years in good health and CMV-seropositive. The chain couples TRBV18 to TRBJ2-1; D perhaps matches TRBD2 (7 bases). Material: PBMCs. In DNA, the CDR3 is TGTGCCAGCTCACCCGGACAGCCGGGACTATATGAGCAGTTCTTC. It codes for CASSPGQPGLYEQFF. Using reference TRBV18 and TRBJ2-1 for the parts outside the CDR3, the full variable domain is NAGVMQNPRHLVRRRGQEARLRCSPMKGHSHVYWYRQLPEEGLKFMVYLQKENIIDESGMPKERFSAEFPKEGPSILRIQQVVRGDSAAYFCASSPGQPGLYEQFFGPGTRLTVL.